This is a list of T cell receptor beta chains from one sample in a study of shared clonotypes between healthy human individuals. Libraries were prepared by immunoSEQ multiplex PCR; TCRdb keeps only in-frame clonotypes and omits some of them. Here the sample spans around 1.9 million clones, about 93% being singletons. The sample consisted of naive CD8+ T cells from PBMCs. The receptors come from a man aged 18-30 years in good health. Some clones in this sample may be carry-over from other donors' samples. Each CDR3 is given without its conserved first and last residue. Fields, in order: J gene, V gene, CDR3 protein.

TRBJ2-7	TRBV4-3	ASSQAAGRAYEQY
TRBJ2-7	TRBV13	ASSLADSSYEQY
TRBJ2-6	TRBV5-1	ASSLGWTGGYSGANVLT
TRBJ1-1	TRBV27	ASSLYGGRWPTEAF
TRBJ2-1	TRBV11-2	ASSLGLRDSYNEQF
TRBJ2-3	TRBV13	ASSATKGATDTQY
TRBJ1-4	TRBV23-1	ASSQGPGAREKLF
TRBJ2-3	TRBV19	ASSADRTNTDTQY
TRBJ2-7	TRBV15	ATSRDYYRGLANYEQY
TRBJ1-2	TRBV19	ASTSGAVYGYT
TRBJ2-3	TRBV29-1	SVLITDTQY
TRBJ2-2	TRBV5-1	ASEGSTYTGELF
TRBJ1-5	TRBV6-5	ASSYSSGLGQPQH
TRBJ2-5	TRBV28	ASSLARYLSGETQY
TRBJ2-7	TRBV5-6	ASSFNRNFYEQY
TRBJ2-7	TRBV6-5	ASSPSPPGGEQY
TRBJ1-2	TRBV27	ASSLDRERNYGYT
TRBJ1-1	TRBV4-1	ASSPLQENTEAF